This T cell receptor (beta chain) was sequenced during a study of T cell changes during pregnancy in multiple sclerosis. Trimming cost V 6 bases and J 8 bases; bases outside gene matches: 12. CDR3 length equals 15 residues. CDR1 is MDHEN, CDR2 SYDVKM, per germline. The data were produced by immunoSEQ multiplex PCR, yet TCRdb's version contains in-frame clones alone and is incomplete. This table has some 100,000 clones, approximately 94% appearing once. The sequences come from peripheral blood, collected before pregnancy. The chain links TRBV28 to TRBJ2-7, with 11 bases aligning to TRBD2. The TCR was taken from a female donor with multiple sclerosis, enrolled in a pregnancy study. CDR3 DNA: TGTGCCAGCAGCCTGGGGGTAGCGGGAGGGCCCCAGCAGTACTTC. This gives the protein CASSLGVAGGPQQYF.